The clone carrying this T cell receptor beta chain appeared once. This entry comes from a study of blood T cell repertoires in COVID-19. Whole-study context: COVID-19 samples collected from the United States, Italy and Spain covered acute and convalescent phases.

The participants were between roughly 18 and 100 years old and came from 24 US areas. The germline V gene encodes CDR1 MNHNS and CDR2 SASEGT. The CDR3 is 14 amino acids. Trimming removed 3 bases at V and 7 bases at J, with 13 bases between. As originally analysed: Counts of nucleated cells, estimated from reference gene primer amplification, were obtained. TCRdb's table, derived via immunoSEQ multiplex PCR, lists solely in-frame clones and lacks some. V, J and clone size derive from that table, while D and trimming were established from the DNA sequence. Of about 280,000 clones listed, about four fifths were seen once; the top ten hold about 5%.

This receptor was taken from a man aged 40-50 years who had been exposed to COVID-19. V is TRBV6-1 and J is TRBJ1-5, with D perhaps TRBD1 (5 bases). The sample consisted of PBMCs or T cells enriched from blood (not recorded which). The CDR3 region has the DNA TGTGCCAGCAGTGATCAAGGGGCCCAGCAGCCCCAGCATTTT. Amino acids: CASSDQGAQQPQHF.